This T cell receptor (beta chain) appears in the sequencing data of a study of shared clonotypes between healthy human individuals. Using immunoSEQ multiplex PCR, the repertoire was profiled, and TCRdb retains in-frame clones only, with some absent. The profile shows under 200,000 clones, roughly 91% of them singletons. CDR1 is MNHEY and CDR2 is SMNVEV in the germline V gene (reference sequence). V lost 2 bases, J lost 6 bases, and 13 bases lay in between. This CDR3 has 14 amino acids. Study-wide results and limits: On the whole, naive subsets had larger estimated richness than memory subsets had.

Concerning this clone: Its specificity is not known.

This TCR was sampled from a woman in her twenties or thirties in good health. The rearrangement links TRBV27 to TRBJ1-2; tentatively, D is TRBD1 (5 bases). Input material: naive CD4+ T cells sorted from blood. Subset here: CD45RA+ positively selected. Here the CDR3 reads CASSLLAGNHGYTF. The CDR3 DNA reads TGTGCCAGCAGTTTACTTGCAGGGAACCATGGCTACACCTTC.